The 10 T cell receptor beta chains listed next were all sequenced from one sample in a study of blood T cells in healthy people across ages (dated by TCRdb to the mid-2010s). Library prep was done by 5' RACE. TCRdb names Illumina HiSeq 2500 as the instrument used. A second PCR of about 6 to 12 cycles was run with a J-beta primer mix and a sample-barcoded 5' primer. TCRdb handled the public reads itself, with Q25 trimming in fastp and clone calling in MiXCR, and kept productive beta chains. Records with the same CDR3 protein are collapsed into one entry carrying the most frequent genes and DNA. The sample table contains about 730,000 distinct CDR3 sequences; only one count was recorded for roughly 44% of them. The ten largest clones take up 20% of the sample. Sequencing was done on a sample of blood. The receptors derive from an older woman in good health.

Turning to this clonotype: A much larger clone differs by one base, so this may be a read error. Written as DNA, the CDR3 is TGTACCAGCAGTAAACTCCGTGGGCCTAGCAATCAGCCCCAGCATTTT. Amino acids: CTSSKLRGPSNQPQHF. J is TRBJ1-5 and V is TRBV2; D gene uncertain. Germline V gene sequence: CDR1 SNHLY, CDR2 FYNNEI. This CDR3 is 16 amino acids long.

The chain combines TRBV28 with TRBJ2-1; D call uncertain. The J call is uncertain, as TRBJ2-7 better fits the DNA end. Germline V gene sequence: CDR1 MDHEN, CDR2 SYDVKM. This CDR3 is built from 14 residues. CDR3 coding DNA: TGTGCCAGCATCGACCCCAGCTCCTACAATGAGCAGTACTTC. Protein product: CASIDPSSYNEQYF.

This clonotype was picked up many times. V usage is TRBV3-1 and J usage is TRBJ2-1; no definite D call. V was cut by 1 base and J by 0 bases, with 7 bases left in between. The CDR3 sequence is 15 residues long. Germline V gene lookup returns CDR1 LGHDT and CDR2 YNNKEL (reference sequence). The CDR3 DNA is TGTGCCAGCAGCCAAGTTCTAGGCTCCTACAATGAGCAGTTCTTC. This translates into CASSQVLGSYNEQFF.

Points on this clonotype: It may be a read error: a sequence one base away is much more abundant. The CDR3 protein is CASSPGPAGSADTQYF. The CDR3 nucleotides read TGTGCCAGCAGCCCCGGCCCAGCGGGGAGCGCAGATACGCAGTATTTT. J is TRBJ2-3 and V is TRBV7-3; 7 nucleotides align to TRBD2. CDR3 length: 16 residues. The germline gives CDR1 SGHTA, CDR2 FQGTGA. J lost 4 bases, V lost 5 bases, and 12 bases had no gene match.

The chain joins TRBV29-1 to TRBJ1-6, with 8 nucleotides matching TRBD1. Germline trimming cut 6 bases from V and 8 bases from J; bases unmatched to any gene: 6. From germline, CDR1 is SQVTM and CDR2 ANQGSEA. The CDR3 covers 13 residues. The CDR3: CSVRGTGDSPLHF. The CDR3 DNA sequence: TGCAGCGTCCGGGGGACAGGTGATTCACCCCTCCACTTT. Variable domain in full (rest from reference TRBV29-1 and TRBJ1-6): SAVISQKPSRDICQRGTSLTIQCQVDSQVTMMFWYRQQPGQSLTLIATANQGSEATYESGFVIDKFPISRPNLTFSTLTVSNMSPEDSSIYLCSVRGTGDSPLHFGNGTRLTVT.

This clonotype occurred a few times. The genes are TRBV12-3 or TRBV12-4 and TRBJ1-4; possible D gene TRBD1, 6 bases. Between the trimmed V and J ends, which lost 0 bases and 7 bases, there was a span of 12 bases. The CDR3 is 15 amino acids. The DNA for the CDR3 is TGTGCCAGCAGTTTAGCCGGGGGGCAAAGTGAAAAACTGTTTTTT. As protein: CASSLAGGQSEKLFF.

To note about this clonotype: A read error is possible here, since a much larger clone lies one base away. The rearrangement joins TRBV5-6 to TRBJ2-1, with D maybe TRBD1 (5 bases). The germline V gene has CDR1 SGHDT and CDR2 YYEEEE. There are 15 residues in the CDR3. With 4 bases removed from V and 4 bases from J, the gap between germline ends came to 15 bases. DNA for the CDR3: TGTGCCAGCAGCACCACTGACAGACCTTACAATGAGCAGTTCTTC. It specifies CASSTTDRPYNEQFF.

The CDR3 spells CSAPGQGACEQYF. CDR3 coding DNA: TGCAGTGCACCGGGACAGGGGGCATGCGAGCAGTACTTC. J is TRBJ2-4 and V is TRBV20-1, with 12 bases identical to TRBD1. Judging by the DNA end, TRBJ2-7 fits better; the J call may be wrong. The CDR3 has 13 residues. Germline loops: CDR1 DFQATT, CDR2 SNEGSKA (reference sequence).

The rearrangement links TRBV20-1 to TRBJ2-7; 9 nucleotides line up with TRBD1. The V gene end was trimmed by 0 bases and the J gene end by 7 bases; junction bases not matched to a gene: 10. Germline lookup yields CDR1 DFQATT and CDR2 SNEGSKA (reference sequence). The CDR3 contains 15 residues. The CDR3 DNA sequence: TGCAGTGCTAGAGACCAACTGACAGGGGGGAATGAGCAGTACTTC. Residues: CSARDQLTGGNEQYF.

The V gene is TRBV3-1, the J gene TRBJ2-5; 7 nucleotides line up with TRBD1. Germline CDR1 reads LGHDT; CDR2 reads YNNKEL (reference sequence). This CDR3 has 12 residues. Losses at the gene ends were 2 bases for V and 11 bases for J; bases not matched to a gene: 5. In nucleotides, the CDR3 is TGTGCCAGCAGCCAACGCGACAGGGAGCAGTACTTC. This gives the protein CASSQRDREQYF.